A single TCR beta chain is shown here with its context. Its antigen is unknown. The data originate from a study of cytomegalovirus exposure and HLA in healthy donors. Study-wide background: The same platform as the roughly 700 first-cohort repertoires was used for the 95 to 150 validation repertoires, a later analysis reported.

Produced via immunoSEQ multiplex PCR; TCRdb's table is partial and in-frame only. The data contain some 140,000 clones, roughly 89% of them seen just once; the ten biggest clones take up 8% to 9.5%. Whole-study results and caveats: That first-cohort TCR clusters tended to co-occur in the roughly 130 validation repertoires was found in a later analysis. The study designated 160 or so TCR beta chains cytomegalovirus-associated. Cytomegalovirus status was reportedly diagnosed by the classifier with high sensitivity and specificity.

This CDR3 region has 14 residues. J lost 5 bases, V lost 3 bases, and 2 bases had no gene match. CDR1 and CDR2 from the germline V gene are SGHTA and FQGTGA. This clonotype was obtained from a young woman in good health and CMV-seropositive. This rearrangement joins TRBV7-3 to TRBJ2-2; 8 bases align to TRBD1. The sequenced material came from PBMCs. DNA of the CDR3: TGTGCCAGCAGCTTCGGACAGGGAACCGGGGAGCTGTTTTTT. Its translation: CASSFGQGTGELFF.